Included here is one TCR beta chain sequence, with context. The antigen remains undetermined. Without the conserved terminal phenylalanine or tryptophan, this CDR3 likely stems from a read error. The data stem from a study of post-analysis software for immune sequencing data. cDNA libraries for TCR beta contained unique molecular identifiers. TCRdb independently ran MiXCR on the PCR reads; one entry per CDR3 protein. This table holds about 770,000 distinct CDR3 sequences, 46% found once. The CDR3 has 12 amino acids. Per germline, CDR1 SQVTM and CDR2 ANQGSEA. Findings and limits, study-wide: Roughly five TRBV segments were more frequent in patients than controls; TRBV5-6, TRBV5-1 and TRBV20-1 belonged to this group.

The sequenced material came from blood. This chain connects TRBV29-1 to TRBJ2-4; the D gene is possibly TRBD1 (5 bases). The J call may be wrong; the DNA end is better matched by TRBJ2-7. The sequence was obtained from a girl aged 5 to 17 with multiple sclerosis. CDR3 nucleotides: TGCAGCGTTGGGACATCTACCTACGAGCAGTACTGC. Encoded protein: CSVGTSTYEQYC.